Shown below are 29 T cell receptor beta chains from a single sample sequenced in a study of blood T cell repertoires in COVID-19. TCRdb keeps only in-frame clones here, not all; method: immunoSEQ multiplex PCR. Among roughly 100,000 clones listed, roughly 89% were seen once. Sequencing was carried out using peripheral blood. The origin of the receptors is a woman aged 50 to 60 with COVID-19, enrolled during active disease.

The gene calls are TRBV7-9 and TRBJ1-2, with TRBD1 matching 12 bases. Germline CDR1 SEHNR, CDR2 FQNEAQ (reference sequence). The CDR3 length is 15 residues. Losses at the gene ends were 7 bases for V and 7 bases for J; bases not matched to a gene: 10. This CDR3 reads CASNKGGTGGVGYTF. The CDR3, as DNA: TGTGCCAGCAATAAAGGAGGGACAGGGGGCGTTGGCTACACCTTC.

The V and J genes are TRBV24-1 and TRBJ1-5, with 9 nucleotides matching TRBD1. The germline gives CDR1 KGHDR, CDR2 SFDVKD. V trimming: 4 bases; J trimming: 5 bases; junction bases outside the gene matches: 2. The CDR3 loop spans 14 amino acids. The chain's CDR3 is CATSEGQGDQPQHF. The DNA of the CDR3 is TGTGCCACCAGTGAGGGACAGGGCGATCAGCCCCAGCATTTT.

The rearrangement joins TRBV2 to TRBJ1-4, with D perhaps TRBD1 (5 bases). This CDR3 is built from 15 residues. V lost 5 bases and J lost 0, with 10 bases in between. The germline CDR1 and CDR2 sequences are SNHLY and FYNNEI. CDR3 in DNA: TGTGCCAGCAGTCTTGACAGAACAACTAATGAAAAACTGTTTTTT. Protein sequence: CASSLDRTTNEKLFF.

This chain connects TRBV5-5 to TRBJ1-2, with 8 positions matching TRBD1. CDR3 length equals 13 residues. With V trimmed by 3 bases and J by 6 bases, 4 bases remained unmatched. The germline gives CDR1 SGHKS, CDR2 YYEKEE (reference sequence). This CDR3 reads CASSWTGIDGYTF. CDR3 sequence (DNA): TGTGCCAGCAGCTGGACAGGGATAGATGGCTACACCTTC.

The chain links TRBV19 to TRBJ1-1; TRBD1 matches at 8 bases. CDR3 length equals 15 residues. The germline V gene has CDR1 LNHDA and CDR2 SQIVND (reference sequence). J gave up 8 bases and V 5 bases, and 13 bases lay outside the gene matches. CDR3 sequence (DNA): TGTGCCAGTAGTCCACGACGACAGGGGCGATGGGAAGCTTTCTTT. Translating it yields CASSPRRQGRWEAFF.

V usage is TRBV10-3 and J usage is TRBJ1-4; D is ambiguous. V lost 0 bases and J 5 bases, leaving 4 bases between the germline ends. Germline V CDR1 and CDR2: ENHRY, SYGVKD. This CDR3 region has 13 residues. CDR3 in amino acids: CAISESQNEKLFF. DNA for the CDR3: TGTGCCATCAGTGAGTCACAAAATGAAAAACTGTTTTTT.

The chain links TRBV5-4 to TRBJ2-3; 9 bases fit TRBD2. This CDR3 spans 15 amino acids. The V and J ends lost 4 bases and 3 bases, in that order; junction bases with no gene match: 6. The germline V gene encodes CDR1 SGHNT and CDR2 YYREEE (reference sequence). Here the CDR3 reads CASSPAGGLTDTQYF. The CDR3 region has the DNA TGTGCCAGCAGCCCTGCGGGGGGGTTGACAGATACGCAGTATTTT.

The rearrangement links TRBV30 to TRBJ1-6, with a weak D call TRBD1 (6 bases). This CDR3 comprises 14 residues. Trimming stripped 4 bases from V and 5 bases from J, with 12 bases between. Germline loops: CDR1 GTSNPN, CDR2 SVGIG (reference sequence). The CDR3 DNA reads as TGTGCCTGGATTGGACAGTCCAATAATTCACCCCTCCACTTT. Its protein is CAWIGQSNNSPLHF.

The chain is built from TRBV18 and TRBJ1-1, with D maybe TRBD1 (6 bases). Germline-derived CDR1 and CDR2 are KGHSH and LQKENI. The germline V and J ends were trimmed by 3 bases and 2 bases, with 13 bases remaining between them. The CDR3 sequence is 15 residues long. The CDR3 nucleotides read TGTGCCAGCTCACCCGGGACAAGATATAACACTGAAGCTTTCTTT. It yields the protein CASSPGTRYNTEAFF.

The V gene is TRBV27, the J gene TRBJ2-2, with 9 bases that match TRBD1. V was clipped by 4 bases and J by 5 bases; unmatched bases: 5. Germline loops: CDR1 MNHEY, CDR2 SMNVEV (reference sequence). This CDR3 comprises 15 residues. CDR3 DNA sequence: TGTGCCAGCAGTTCCCACAGGGGGCTGACCGGGGAGCTGTTTTTT. This gives the protein CASSSHRGLTGELFF.

CDR3 coding DNA: TGTGCCAGCACCCCAACCCCGGGCGGGGGCGGGTACGAGCAGTACTTC. It specifies CASTPTPGGGGYEQYF. The chain recombines TRBV7-9 with TRBJ2-7; D is possibly TRBD2 (7 bases). Germline loops: CDR1 SEHNR, CDR2 FQNEAQ (reference sequence). The CDR3 spans 16 residues. Trimming pared 7 bases from V and 4 bases from J, leaving 23 bases between.

This sequence joins TRBV12-5 and TRBJ2-3; 13 bases line up with TRBD2. The trim removed 5 bases at V and 3 bases at J, leaving 5 bases unmatched. Germline V gene sequence: CDR1 LGHNT, CDR2 FRNRAP. This CDR3 region has 16 residues. CDR3 DNA sequence: TGTGCTAGTGGTCAGGGACTAGCGGGGAATACAGATACGCAGTATTTT. Amino acids: CASGQGLAGNTDTQYF.

J is TRBJ1-3 and V is TRBV6-5; D is uncertain. The CDR3 has 14 residues. Between the trimmed V and J ends, which lost 7 bases and 0 bases, there was a span of 10 bases. Germline lookup yields CDR1 MNHEY and CDR2 SVGAGI. This CDR3 is CASTSSFSGNTIYF. The CDR3 nucleotides are TGTGCCAGCACCTCGTCCTTCTCTGGAAACACCATATATTTT.

This clone was picked up one time. This sequence joins TRBV6-5 and TRBJ1-2; 9 nucleotides agree with TRBD1. Per the germline V gene, CDR1 is MNHEY and CDR2 is SVGAGI. V dropped 6 bases and J dropped 8; count of bases not matched to a gene: 7. This CDR3 is 13 amino acids long. CDR3 protein: CASSPDRGAGYTF. The CDR3 DNA follows: TGTGCCAGCAGCCCCGACAGGGGGGCCGGCTACACCTTC.

This chain joins TRBV7-9 and TRBJ1-2, with a possible D match to TRBD1 (6 bases). Germline CDR1 and CDR2: SEHNR and FQNEAQ (reference sequence). Deletions cut 5 bases from V and 4 bases from J, with 17 bases between. The CDR3 covers 15 residues. CDR3 coding DNA: TGTGCCAGCAGCCTCACAGGGACGAGTGCCTATGGCTACACCTTC. Its translation: CASSLTGTSAYGYTF.

In DNA, the CDR3 is TGTGCCAGTAGTACAACTAGCGGGCGTAACAATGAGCAGTTCTTC. This sequence encodes CASSTTSGRNNEQFF. This sequence joins TRBV19 and TRBJ2-1; 9 bases are a match to TRBD2. CDR1 is LNHDA and CDR2 is SQIVND in the germline V gene (reference sequence). V was clipped by 4 bases and J by 5 bases; unmatched bases: 6. CDR3 length: 15 residues.

V gene TRBV10-3 combines with J gene TRBJ1-1; no firm D call. V was clipped by 4 bases and J by 2 bases, with 11 bases between them. The CDR3 covers 14 residues. Germline V CDR1 and CDR2: ENHRY, SYGVKD. The CDR3 loop reads CAISGSLRNTEAFF. CDR3 DNA sequence: TGTGCCATCAGTGGGAGTCTACGAAACACTGAAGCTTTCTTT.

Regarding this clone: This same CDR3 is encoded by further DNA sequences in the sample. The chain couples TRBV6-5 to TRBJ1-1, with unresolved D. The CDR3 sequence is 13 residues long. Trimming stripped 2 bases from V and 1 base from J, with 5 bases between. Looked up from germline, CDR1 is MNHEY and CDR2 is SVGAGI. This CDR3 is CASSYGRNTEAFF. CDR3 coding DNA: TGTGCCAGCAGTTACGGGAGGAACACTGAAGCTTTCTTT.

In its sample, this clone was seen once. V gene TRBV2 combines with J gene TRBJ1-5; 7 bases are a match to TRBD1. The CDR3 is 15 amino acids. Per the germline V gene, CDR1 is SNHLY and CDR2 is FYNNEI. Trimming removed 5 bases from V and 5 bases from J; junction bases left unmatched: 9. The CDR3 DNA follows: TGTGCCAGCAGTCCTTCAGGGGGATTTTATCAGCCCCAGCATTTT. Its protein is CASSPSGGFYQPQHF. Supplemented by reference TRBV2 and TRBJ1-5, the full variable domain reads EPEVTQTPSHQVTQMGQEVILRCVPISNHLYFYWYRQILGQKVEFLVSFYNNEISEKSEIFDDQFSVERPDGSNFTLKIRSTKLEDSAMYFCASSPSGGFYQPQHFGDGTRLSIL.

The chain couples TRBV24-1 to TRBJ2-1; no clear D gene. The germline V and J ends were trimmed by 2 bases and 1 base, with 11 bases remaining between them. The CDR3 has 16 residues. Germline CDR1 KGHDR, CDR2 SFDVKD. The CDR3 loop is CATSDSRWLSYNEQFF. CDR3 bases: TGTGCCACCAGTGATTCCAGGTGGCTTTCCTACAATGAGCAGTTCTTC.

This chain connects TRBV29-1 to TRBJ1-3, with a weak D call TRBD1 (6 bases). CDR1 is SQVTM, CDR2 ANQGSEA, per germline. This CDR3 region has 14 residues. V dropped 6 bases and J dropped 2 bases, with 14 bases sitting between them. The CDR3 DNA follows: TGCAGCGTCGACTACAGGGATCCTGGAAACACCATATATTTT. Translating it yields CSVDYRDPGNTIYF.

CDR3 nucleotide sequence: TGCGCCAGCAGCTCTCAGGGTACCTACAATGAGCAGTTCTTC. Translating it yields CASSSQGTYNEQFF. The rearrangement links TRBV5-1 to TRBJ2-1, with D perhaps matching TRBD1 (5 bases). Trimming shortened V by 3 bases and J by 2 bases, and 9 bases separated the two germline ends. CDR1 and CDR2 from the germline V gene are SGHRS and YFSETQ. This CDR3 is built from 14 residues. The entire variable domain, with the rest obtained from reference TRBV5-1 and TRBJ2-1, is as follows: KAGVTQTPRYLIKTRGQQVTLSCSPISGHRSVSWYQQTPGQGLQFLFEYFSETQRNKGNFPGRFSGRQFSNSRSEMNVSTLELGDSALYLCASSSQGTYNEQFFGPGTRLTVL.

V gene TRBV5-1 combines with J gene TRBJ2-7, with 9 bases that match TRBD1. Losses at the gene ends were 4 bases for V and 7 bases for J; bases not matched to a gene: 27. The CDR3 covers 20 residues. Germline values: CDR1 SGHRS, CDR2 YFSETQ. The CDR3 DNA sequence: TGCGCCAGCAGCCCGATCGATCGTAGTCGAAGAAAACAGGGGGCGAGGGAGCAGTACGTC. This codes for CASSPIDRSRRKQGAREQYV.

This clone was detected only once. V gene TRBV7-3 combines with J gene TRBJ1-1, with no clear D. This CDR3 region has 16 residues. Germline CDR1 and CDR2: SGHTA and FQGTGA. V lost 2 bases and J lost 5, with 18 bases in between. CDR3 sequence reads: CASSLLGGPGGTEAFF. The DNA for the CDR3 is TGTGCCAGCAGCTTATTAGGTGGTCCGGGAGGGACTGAAGCTTTCTTT.

The gene calls are TRBV5-1 and TRBJ2-3, with 11 positions matching TRBD1. Trimming at V came to 4 bases and at J to 4 bases, leaving 5 bases not matched to a gene. CDR3 length: 15 amino acids. CDR1 and CDR2 (germline): SGHRS, YFSETQ. CDR3 in amino acids: CASSIPGQGADTQYF. CDR3 DNA sequence: TGCGCCAGCAGCATACCGGGACAGGGGGCAGATACGCAGTATTTT.

The J gene is TRBJ2-3, the V gene TRBV7-2; a possible D gene is TRBD2 (6 bases). Germline CDR1 reads SGHTA; CDR2 reads FQGNSA. CDR3 size: 15 residues. Trimming removed 5 bases at V and 3 bases at J, with 15 bases between. The chain's CDR3 is CASSLTSGVTDTQYF. CDR3 in DNA: TGTGCCAGCAGCCTGACTAGTGGGGTTACAGATACGCAGTATTTT.

The chain joins TRBV6-5 to TRBJ2-2, with D possibly TRBD1 on 6 matching bases. The germline CDR1 and CDR2 sequences are MNHEY and SVGAGI. The CDR3 covers 15 residues. Deletions cut 7 bases from V and 0 bases from J, with 12 bases between. The CDR3 loop reads CASKGTNPNTGELFF. CDR3 sequence (DNA): TGTGCCAGCAAGGGGACAAATCCGAACACCGGGGAGCTGTTTTTT.

The chain combines TRBV27 with TRBJ2-1, with 9 nucleotides matching TRBD2. V gave up 3 bases and J gave up 9 bases; unmatched junction bases: 6. The V gene's germline CDR1 is MNHEY and CDR2 SMNVEV (reference sequence). This CDR3 has 14 residues. The CDR3 here is CASSFRGGAGEQFF. Here the CDR3 DNA reads TGTGCCAGCAGTTTTCGCGGGGGGGCCGGTGAGCAGTTCTTC.

V gene TRBV3-1 (or the pseudogene TRBV3-2) combines with J gene TRBJ1-6; D is unclear. The germline V gene encodes CDR1 LGHDT and CDR2 YNNKEL (reference sequence). The V end lost 2 bases, the J end lost 2 bases, and 10 bases lay between the germline ends. CDR3 length equals 16 residues. CDR3 loop: CASSQIRGTYNSPLHF. The CDR3 bases are TGTGCCAGCAGCCAAATCCGGGGAACCTATAATTCACCCCTCCACTTT.